This T cell receptor (beta chain) derives from a study of shared clonotypes between healthy human individuals. Notes on the study in general: Sequencing depth was predicted to influence how clonotypes are shared among donors.

The CDR3 length is 15 residues. Germline lookup yields CDR1 MNHEY and CDR2 SMNVEV (reference sequence). V was trimmed by 6 bases and J by 5 bases, leaving 16 bases between them. All participating donors were Caucasian adults from Nashville, Tennessee. Concerning this clone: Its antigen remains unidentified.

The table came from immunoSEQ multiplex PCR; TCRdb's copy has only in-frame clones and leaves some out. The top ten clones hold under 0.45% of a sample with around 1.4 million clones, 97% to 99% of them seen once. The rearrangement uses TRBV27 and TRBJ1-4; D not resolved. The sequencing sample was made of naive CD4+ T cells sorted from blood. Subset denoted: CD45RA+ positively selected. The receptor was derived from a man younger than 45 in good health. CDR3 protein: CASRSIGSGNEKLFF. The DNA for the CDR3 is TGTGCCAGCAGATCGATAGGGTCCGGAAATGAAAAACTGTTTTTT.